This is a list of T cell receptor beta chains from one sample in a study of T cell responses to AZD1222 COVID-19 vaccine. Generated by immunoSEQ multiplex PCR, the TCRdb table keeps only in-frame clones and is missing some. The repertoire holds around 130,000 clones, with more than 90% as singletons. Sequencing used peripheral blood, obtained 28 days after the second AZD1222 dose. The receptors here all came from an adult who received the AZD1222 COVID-19 vaccine. Each CDR3 is given with its conserved first and last residue.

TRBV27 CASSLEGQGDSYNEQFF
TRBV7-9 CASSLANEQFF
TRBV19 CASSTGQGWDQPQHF
TRBV2 CASSDRGGNTEAFF
TRBV7-9 CASSPRQGNYGYTF
TRBV19 CASSWAGNENTIYF
TRBV29-1 CSVAGTDYGYTF
TRBV6-6 CASSRGQGGSDEKLFF
TRBV7-3 CASSPQGFTGEQFF
TRBV18 CASSPMGHYTGELFF
TRBV3-1/TRBV3-2 CASSLATGTFYGYTF
TRBV7-9 CASRNTGGTEAFF
TRBV3-1/TRBV3-2 CASSQDLGQGQETQYF
TRBV3-1/TRBV3-2 CASSQDTPEDSNGYTF
TRBV2 CASRKEAGMGYGYTF
TRBV9 CASSVGLFGAPNTGELFF
TRBV5-1 CASSLDGIVGRGYTF
TRBV11-3 CASNPRGGELFF
TRBV3-1/TRBV3-2 CASSLLGAAYEQYF
TRBV21-1 CASSRGLAGRTGELFF
TRBV6-5 CASRGTVNTEAFF
TRBV4-1 CASSQGSSGGREQYF
TRBV7-2 CASSLAPSGELFF
TRBV7-2 CALRGTSGYTGELFF
TRBV5-1 CASSWQTQGGREQFF
TRBV11-1 CASSFSDTEAFF
TRBV5-4 CASSLGRDNEQFF
TRBV15 CATSRDGGSGETQYF
TRBV6-5 CASSSTRSSYNEQFF
TRBV12-3/TRBV12-4 CASSFEGTYGYTF
TRBV7-2 CASSLDFEKLFF
TRBV5-1 CASSLSAGGLYNEQFF
TRBV2 CASMSVRGDEQFF
TRBV18 CASSPGTGFSGYTF
TRBV21-1 CASTLDRNTEAFF
TRBV19 CASSMGVRGPQPQHF
TRBV19 CASGRGSSYNSPLHF
TRBV11-2 CASSREPLWSHTQYF
TRBV18 CASSPGAGRGNTIYF
TRBV11-3 CASSPPQPNEKLFF
TRBV27 CASSPPMNTEAFF
TRBV5-4 CASSLPGRNEKLFF
TRBV27 CASSSRGEAFF
TRBV19 CASSARGGEENTEAFF
TRBV5-1 CASSLDLNTEAFF
TRBV6-5 CASSWDDYEQYF
TRBV4-1 CASSQEPYPREQYF
TRBV6-6 CASSYGQESYGYTF
TRBV30 CAWSVLSGAGNTIYF
TRBV9 CASSVASYSGTEAFF
TRBV6-2/TRBV6-3 CASSFLGGPTEAFF